This passage covers 25 T cell receptor beta chains from one sample sequenced in a study of hypomethylating agent response in myelodysplastic syndrome. Only in-frame clones appear in the TCRdb table, and some are missing; sequencing was by immunoSEQ multiplex PCR. This table holds around 960 clones, 80% to 85% found once. The sequencing used bone marrow, collected before or after starting hypomethylating agent treatment for myelodysplastic syndrome (not recorded which). The receptor set was obtained from a human donor with myelodysplastic syndrome.

V gene TRBV19 combines with J gene TRBJ1-1; 8 nucleotides line up with TRBD1. This CDR3 has 14 amino acids. The germline gives CDR1 LNHDA, CDR2 SQIVND (reference sequence). With V trimmed by 4 bases and J by 4 bases, 5 bases remained unmatched. CDR3 loop: CASSTGGRGTEAFF. The CDR3 DNA is TGTGCCAGTAGTACAGGGGGCAGAGGCACTGAAGCTTTCTTT.

The chain is built from TRBV4-3 and TRBJ2-1, with a possible D match to TRBD2 (6 bases). The CDR3 covers 16 residues. Germline assignment: CDR1 LGHNA and CDR2 YSLEER. V lost 2 bases and J 3 bases, leaving 14 bases between the germline ends. CDR3 bases: TGCGCCAGCAGCCAAACCCCGGGACTCCACTACAATGAGCAGTTCTTC. Translation gives CASSQTPGLHYNEQFF.

This clone was counted between two and nine times. This chain connects TRBV4-2 to TRBJ2-7; D might be TRBD1 (7 bases). This CDR3 is 17 amino acids long. Deletions cut 3 bases from V and 5 bases from J, with 23 bases between. The germline V gene encodes CDR1 LGHNA and CDR2 YNFKEQ. For the CDR3, the DNA is TGTGCCAGCAGCCAGGAAGGGGGCGGGACAGCGAGCGACGAGCAGTACTTC. Its protein product is CASSQEGGGTASDEQYF.

CDR3 bases: TGCGCCAGCAGCTTGCGGGTAGCTAGCGTCTACGAGCAGTACTTC. This sequence encodes CASSLRVASVYEQYF. The rearrangement joins TRBV5-1 to TRBJ2-7, with D perhaps TRBD2 (6 bases). The V end was cut by 1 base, the J end by 3 bases, with 14 bases between. This CDR3 has 15 amino acids. CDR1 and CDR2 from the germline V gene are SGHRS and YFSETQ.

The rearrangement links TRBV7-2 to TRBJ2-6; 9 nucleotides match TRBD2. Germline assignment: CDR1 SGHTA and CDR2 FQGNSA. V lost 4 bases to trimming and J lost 0 bases; unmatched junction nucleotides: 10. This CDR3 has 19 residues. The CDR3, as DNA: TGTGCCAGCAGCTGGACTAGCGCGGTAAAGCTCTCTGGGGCCAACGTCCTGACTTTC. Residues: CASSWTSAVKLSGANVLTF.

The chain has TRBV7-9 and TRBJ1-2; TRBD1 aligns across 10 bases. Losses at the gene ends were 4 bases for V and 5 bases for J; bases not matched to a gene: 7. Germline assignment: CDR1 SEHNR and CDR2 FQNEAQ (reference sequence). The CDR3 is 15 amino acids. As DNA, the CDR3 is TGTGCCAGCAGCTCCTTCGGACAGGGGGTATATGGCTACACCTTC. It specifies CASSSFGQGVYGYTF.

The rearrangement links TRBV30 to TRBJ1-6, with unresolved D. Between the trimmed V and J ends, which lost 3 bases and 8 bases, there was a span of 14 bases. The CDR3 sequence is 14 residues long. Germline values: CDR1 GTSNPN, CDR2 SVGIG (reference sequence). The CDR3 loop is CAWSAGLRDSPLHF. DNA of the CDR3: TGTGCCTGGAGCGCCGGACTGAGGGATTCACCCCTCCACTTT.

V is TRBV30 and J is TRBJ2-1, with 11 bases identical to TRBD2. The V segment lost 3 bases and the J segment 1 base; nucleotides outside the gene matches: 5. Germline CDR1 and CDR2: GTSNPN and SVGIG (reference sequence). The CDR3 has 16 residues. In DNA form, the CDR3 reads TGTGCCTGGAGAGGTAGCGGGGGGGTGTCCTACAATGAGCAGTTCTTC. Its translation is CAWRGSGGVSYNEQFF.

V and J are TRBV19 and TRBJ2-4; 9 bases map to TRBD1. Per the germline V gene, CDR1 is LNHDA and CDR2 is SQIVND (reference sequence). The trim removed 7 bases at V and 15 bases at J, leaving 13 bases unmatched. This CDR3 is 13 amino acids long. The CDR3, as DNA: TGTGCCAGTACCCCTCAAGGGACAGGGAGAGGGTACTTC. As protein: CASTPQGTGRGYF.

This rearrangement joins TRBV5-3 to TRBJ2-1; D remains unclear. TRBV5-3 has ORF status, its function being uncertain. This CDR3 is 14 amino acids long. The V end was cut by 7 bases, the J end by 6 bases, with 17 bases between. The CDR3 loop reads CARESKDTPNEQFF. The CDR3 DNA follows: TGTGCCAGAGAATCGAAGGATACCCCCAATGAGCAGTTCTTC.

The V gene is TRBV30, the J gene TRBJ2-1; D gene unclear. Germline loops: CDR1 GTSNPN, CDR2 SVGIG (reference sequence). The length of the CDR3 is 11 residues. V was clipped by 0 bases and J by 8 bases, with 5 bases between them. CDR3 coding DNA: TGTGCCTGGAGTGTTCGGGATGAGCAGTTCTTC. This sequence encodes CAWSVRDEQFF.

The rearrangement links TRBV4-2 to TRBJ1-2; D unclear. The CDR3 consists of 14 residues. The germline V and J ends were trimmed by 1 base and 0 bases, with 6 bases remaining between them. Germline assignment: CDR1 LGHNA and CDR2 YNFKEQ. In DNA form, the CDR3 reads TGTGCCAGCAGCCAAGCGGCCCCTAACTATGGCTACACCTTC. Translating gives CASSQAAPNYGYTF.

The chain combines TRBV19 with TRBJ1-2; 8 bases map to TRBD1. The trim removed 3 bases at V and 6 bases at J, leaving 3 bases unmatched. Germline assignment: CDR1 LNHDA and CDR2 SQIVND (reference sequence). This CDR3 has 13 residues. The CDR3 coding sequence is TGTGCCAGTAGTATCGGACAGGGACATGGCTACACCTTC. Its translation: CASSIGQGHGYTF.

This clone was seen more than once but under ten times. The J gene is TRBJ2-7, the V gene TRBV6-5; D is perhaps TRBD1 (5 bases). V lost 2 bases and J 3 bases, leaving 5 bases between the germline ends. From germline, CDR1 is MNHEY and CDR2 SVGAGI. The CDR3 loop spans 12 amino acids. Written as DNA, the CDR3 is TGTGCCAGCAGTTACCAGGGCTACGAGCAGTACTTC. Translating it yields CASSYQGYEQYF.

This clone appeared once. The chain uses TRBV2 and TRBJ2-7; 14 bases line up with TRBD2. The trim removed 4 bases at V and 2 bases at J, leaving 4 bases unmatched. This CDR3 has 16 residues. Germline V gives CDR1 SNHLY, CDR2 FYNNEI. CDR3 coding DNA: TGTGCCAGCAGTGGCCCGGGACTAGCGGGGGCCTACGAGCAGTACTTC. Translation gives CASSGPGLAGAYEQYF. The full variable domain, its missing parts supplied by reference TRBV2 and TRBJ2-7, is EPEVTQTPSHQVTQMGQEVILRCVPISNHLYFYWYRQILGQKVEFLVSFYNNEISEKSEIFDDQFSVERPDGSNFTLKIRSTKLEDSAMYFCASSGPGLAGAYEQYFGPGTRLTVT.

CDR3 sequence reads: CASSSLANQPQHF. The CDR3 DNA follows: TGTGCCAGCAGCTCCTTGGCCAATCAGCCCCAGCATTTT. V is TRBV7-8 and J is TRBJ1-5; D is ambiguous. CDR3 size: 13 residues. From germline, CDR1 is SGHVS and CDR2 FQNEAQ. Trimming left V 4 bases short and J 3 bases short, with 7 bases between.

V and J are TRBV28 and TRBJ2-4; tentatively, D is TRBD1 or TRBD2 (5 bases each). The CDR3 loop spans 17 amino acids. The germline gives CDR1 MDHEN, CDR2 SYDVKM. Trimming stripped 6 bases from V and 3 bases from J, with 21 bases between. The CDR3 loop reads CASSLIWDVYDKNIQYF. The DNA for the CDR3 is TGTGCCAGCAGCTTAATTTGGGACGTATACGACAAAAACATTCAGTACTTC.

The chain employs TRBV5-1 and TRBJ2-2, with TRBD2 matching over 11 bases. CDR1 is SGHRS, CDR2 YFSETQ, per germline. Trimming removed 0 bases from V and 6 bases from J; junction bases left unmatched: 13. This CDR3 comprises 19 residues. As DNA, the CDR3 is TGCGCCAGCAGCTTGGTCGTTAGCGGGAGGGCCTTAGGAGCCGGGGAGCTGTTTTTT. This codes for CASSLVVSGRALGAGELFF.

V is TRBV14 and J is TRBJ2-1; 10 positions agree with TRBD2. The CDR3 has 15 amino acids. Unmatched junction bases numbered 7, after V lost 4 bases and J lost 7 bases. Germline assignment: CDR1 SGHDN and CDR2 FVKESK. CDR3 sequence: CASSPASGGSNEQFF. In DNA form, the CDR3 reads TGTGCCAGCAGCCCTGCTAGCGGGGGTTCTAATGAGCAGTTCTTC.

DNA of the CDR3: TGTGCCATCGGTGGGACCCGACAGGGGGGAGGGACCCAGTACTTC. Translation: CAIGGTRQGGGTQYF. This sequence joins TRBV10-3 and TRBJ2-5; 9 bases match TRBD1. Per the germline V gene, CDR1 is ENHRY and CDR2 is SYGVKD. The CDR3 consists of 15 residues. Trimming at V came to 8 bases and at J to 7 bases, leaving 14 bases not matched to a gene.

The V call is TRBV7-2, the J call TRBJ2-7; possible D gene TRBD2, 6 bases. Per germline, CDR1 SGHTA and CDR2 FQGNSA. Deletions cut 7 bases from V and 2 bases from J, with 15 bases between. The CDR3 loop spans 14 amino acids. This chain's CDR3 is CASTSRGGAYEQYF. CDR3 DNA sequence: TGTGCCAGCACTTCGAGGGGAGGCGCCTACGAGCAGTACTTC.

This chain uses TRBV27 with TRBJ2-5; TRBD1 matches 8 bases. V lost 5 bases to trimming and J lost 6 bases; unmatched junction nucleotides: 14. The CDR3 is 16 amino acids. Per the germline V gene, CDR1 is MNHEY and CDR2 is SMNVEV (reference sequence). CDR3 nucleotides: TGTGCCAGCAGTCCGGAGACAGGGGCCTTCACGAAGACCCAGTACTTC. It translates to CASSPETGAFTKTQYF.

In DNA, the CDR3 is TGTGCCAGCAGCAAAGTACCCAGCTTCTCAGCCCTCACTACGTCCGAGCAGTACTTC. It yields the protein CASSKVPSFSALTTSEQYF. The rearrangement uses TRBV21-1 and TRBJ2-7; the DNA was not used to check the table's D call, TRBD2. TRBV21-1 is a pseudogene locus. The CDR3 length is 19 residues.

The chain joins TRBV9 to TRBJ1-5; D is unclear. CDR3 length equals 14 residues. Germline CDR1 and CDR2: SGDLS and YYNGEE. With 4 bases removed from V and 2 bases from J, the gap between germline ends came to 10 bases. The CDR3 coding sequence is TGTGCCAGCAGCCTCGGAAACGGCAATCAGCCCCAGCATTTT. Protein sequence: CASSLGNGNQPQHF. The whole variable domain, filled in from reference TRBV9 and TRBJ1-5, reads DSGVTQTPKHLITATGQRVTLRCSPRSGDLSVYWYQQSLDQGLQFLIQYYNGEERAKGNILERFSAQQFPDLHSELNLSSLELGDSALYFCASSLGNGNQPQHFGDGTRLSIL.

The chain couples TRBV5-1 to TRBJ2-7, with a possible D match to TRBD1 (6 bases). Germline CDR1 and CDR2: SGHRS and YFSETQ. Trimming pared 0 bases from V and 2 bases from J, leaving 12 bases between. This CDR3 has 15 residues. CDR3: CASSLVHRAPYEQYF. The CDR3 DNA follows: TGCGCCAGCAGCTTGGTCCACAGGGCCCCCTACGAGCAGTACTTC.